This T cell receptor (beta chain) was identified in a study of metastatic and nonmetastatic thyroid tumors. Overall study: The comparison covered peripheral blood and tumor or nodule tissue in malignant and benign thyroid patients. General study points: Reports indicated that malignant thyroid tumors showed significantly higher TCR beta diversity than benign nodules did, in blood and tumor.

Authors' methods: The study built a papillary thyroid cancer distant-metastasis classifier from CDR3 differences across clinicopathological groups. MiXCR re-clonotyped the PCR reads for TCRdb. TCRdb, not the original authors, processed these V and J calls. This sample has around 16,000 clones, with 13% found just once. No treatment of any kind had been given to any patient before thyroid surgery. The CDR3 sequence is 15 residues long. From germline, CDR1 is SNHLY and CDR2 FYNNEI. V dropped 7 bases and J dropped 3; count of bases not matched to a gene: 8. This clone was recorded many times. Its specificity is not known.

The specimen sequenced was blood. The clonotype was recovered from a female donor with papillary thyroid cancer or a benign thyroid nodule (not recorded which). Some clones in this sample may be carry-over from other donors' samples. This chain joins TRBV2 and TRBJ2-2; the match to TRBD1 covers 7 bases. The CDR3 loop is CASTEQGTYTGELFF. The CDR3 nucleotides are TGTGCCAGCACCGAACAGGGGACATACACCGGGGAGCTGTTTTTT.